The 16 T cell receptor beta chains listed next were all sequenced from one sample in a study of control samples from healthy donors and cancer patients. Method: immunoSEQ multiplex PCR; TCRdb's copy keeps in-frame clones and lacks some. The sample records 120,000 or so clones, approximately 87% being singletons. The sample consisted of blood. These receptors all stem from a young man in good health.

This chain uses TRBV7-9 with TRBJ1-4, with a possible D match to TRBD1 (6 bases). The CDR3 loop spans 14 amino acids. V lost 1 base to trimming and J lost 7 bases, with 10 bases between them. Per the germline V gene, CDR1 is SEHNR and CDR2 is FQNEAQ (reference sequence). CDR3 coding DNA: TGTGCCAGCAGCTTAGGGGGGCGAGGTGAAAAACTGTTTTTT. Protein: CASSLGGRGEKLFF.

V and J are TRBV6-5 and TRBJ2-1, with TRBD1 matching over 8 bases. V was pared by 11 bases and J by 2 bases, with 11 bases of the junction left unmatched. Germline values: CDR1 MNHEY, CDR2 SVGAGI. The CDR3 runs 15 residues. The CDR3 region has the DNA TGTGCCTCCCGTGGGGGGACAGGACCCTACAATGAGCAGTTCTTC. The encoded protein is CASRGGTGPYNEQFF.

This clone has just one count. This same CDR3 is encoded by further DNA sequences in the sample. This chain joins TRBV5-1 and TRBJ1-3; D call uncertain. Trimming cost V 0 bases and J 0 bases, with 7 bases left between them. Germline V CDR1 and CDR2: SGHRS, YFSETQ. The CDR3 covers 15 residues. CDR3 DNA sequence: TGCGCCAGCAGCTTGGCCGGGGACTCTGGAAACACCATATATTTT. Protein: CASSLAGDSGNTIYF. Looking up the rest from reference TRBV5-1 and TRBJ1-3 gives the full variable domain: KAGVTQTPRYLIKTRGQQVTLSCSPISGHRSVSWYQQTPGQGLQFLFEYFSETQRNKGNFPGRFSGRQFSNSRSEMNVSTLELGDSALYLCASSLAGDSGNTIYFGEGSWLTVV.

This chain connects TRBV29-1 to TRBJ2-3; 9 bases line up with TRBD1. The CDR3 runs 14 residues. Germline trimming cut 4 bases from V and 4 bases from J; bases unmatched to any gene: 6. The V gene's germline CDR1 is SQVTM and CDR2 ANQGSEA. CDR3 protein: CSVGDNRGPDTQYF. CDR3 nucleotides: TGCAGCGTTGGAGACAACAGGGGGCCAGATACGCAGTATTTT.

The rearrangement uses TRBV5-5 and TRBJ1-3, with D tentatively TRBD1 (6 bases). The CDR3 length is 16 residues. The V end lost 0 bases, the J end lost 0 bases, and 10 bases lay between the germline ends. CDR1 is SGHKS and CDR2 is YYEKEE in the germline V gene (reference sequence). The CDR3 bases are TGTGCCAGCAGCTTGGGACAGGCCGACTCTGGAAACACCATATATTTT. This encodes CASSLGQADSGNTIYF. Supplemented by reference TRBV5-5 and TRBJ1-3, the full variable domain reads DAGVTQSPTHLIKTRGQQVTLRCSPISGHKSVSWYQQVLGQGPQFIFQYYEKEERGRGNFPDRFSARQFPNYSSELNVNALLLGDSALYLCASSLGQADSGNTIYFGEGSWLTVV.

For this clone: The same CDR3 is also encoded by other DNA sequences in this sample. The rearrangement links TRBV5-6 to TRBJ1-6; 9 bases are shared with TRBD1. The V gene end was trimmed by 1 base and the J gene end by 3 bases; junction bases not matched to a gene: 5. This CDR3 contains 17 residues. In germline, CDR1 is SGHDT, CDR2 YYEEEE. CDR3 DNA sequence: TGTGCCAGCAGCTTGCCGACAGGGGGGATCTATAATTCACCCCTCCACTTT. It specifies CASSLPTGGIYNSPLHF.

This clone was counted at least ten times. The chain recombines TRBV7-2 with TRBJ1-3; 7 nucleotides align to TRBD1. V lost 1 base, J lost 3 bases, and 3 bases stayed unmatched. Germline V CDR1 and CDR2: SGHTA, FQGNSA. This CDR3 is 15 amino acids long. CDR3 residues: CASSLEHRGGNTIYF. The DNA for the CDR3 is TGTGCCAGCAGCTTAGAGCACAGGGGTGGAAACACCATATATTTT. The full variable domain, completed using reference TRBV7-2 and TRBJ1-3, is GAGVSQSPSNKVTEKGKDVELRCDPISGHTALYWYRQSLGQGLEFLIYFQGNSAPDKSGLPSDRFSAERTGGSVSTLTIQRTQQEDSAVYLCASSLEHRGGNTIYFGEGSWLTVV.

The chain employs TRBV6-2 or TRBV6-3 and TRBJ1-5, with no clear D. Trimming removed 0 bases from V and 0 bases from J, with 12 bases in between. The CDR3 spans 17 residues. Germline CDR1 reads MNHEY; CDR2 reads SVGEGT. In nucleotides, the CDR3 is TGTGCCAGCAGTTACTCGAATAGGCAATATAGCAATCAGCCCCAGCATTTT. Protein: CASSYSNRQYSNQPQHF.

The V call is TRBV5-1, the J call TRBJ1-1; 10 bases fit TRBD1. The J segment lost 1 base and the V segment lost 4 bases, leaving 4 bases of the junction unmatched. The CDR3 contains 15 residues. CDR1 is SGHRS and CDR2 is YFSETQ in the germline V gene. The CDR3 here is CASSQGQGGNTEAFF. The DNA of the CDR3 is TGCGCCAGCAGCCAAGGACAGGGGGGGAACACTGAAGCTTTCTTT.

CDR3 sequence reads: CASSQDLGGGVTDTQYF. The DNA for the CDR3 is TGCGCCAGCAGCCAAGATTTAGGAGGGGGGGTTACAGATACGCAGTATTTT. This chain links TRBV4-1 with TRBJ2-3; TRBD2 is a possible D gene (7 bases). The germline V and J ends were trimmed by 0 bases and 3 bases, with 16 bases remaining between them. CDR3 length: 17 residues. Germline loops: CDR1 MGHRA, CDR2 YSYEKL.

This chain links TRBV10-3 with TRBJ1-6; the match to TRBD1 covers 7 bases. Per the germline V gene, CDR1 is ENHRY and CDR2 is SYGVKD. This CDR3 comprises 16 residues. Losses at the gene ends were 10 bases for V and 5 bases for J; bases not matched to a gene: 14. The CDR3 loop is CATGDRVESDNSPLHF. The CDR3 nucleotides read TGTGCCACAGGTGACAGGGTTGAGTCGGATAATTCACCCCTCCACTTT.

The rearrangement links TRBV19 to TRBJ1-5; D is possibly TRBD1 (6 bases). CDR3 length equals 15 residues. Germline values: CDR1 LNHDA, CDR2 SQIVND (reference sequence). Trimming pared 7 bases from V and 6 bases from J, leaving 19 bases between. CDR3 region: CASTSLGGLVQPQHF. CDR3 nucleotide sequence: TGTGCCAGTACCTCATTGGGGGGGCTAGTTCAGCCCCAGCATTTT.

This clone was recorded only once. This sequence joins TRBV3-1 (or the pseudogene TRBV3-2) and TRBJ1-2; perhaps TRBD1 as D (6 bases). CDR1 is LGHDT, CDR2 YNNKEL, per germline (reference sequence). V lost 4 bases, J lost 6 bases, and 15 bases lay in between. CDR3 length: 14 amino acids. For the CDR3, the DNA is TGTGCCAGCAGCCTCGGAGGGGACATACATGGCTACACCTTC. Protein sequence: CASSLGGDIHGYTF.

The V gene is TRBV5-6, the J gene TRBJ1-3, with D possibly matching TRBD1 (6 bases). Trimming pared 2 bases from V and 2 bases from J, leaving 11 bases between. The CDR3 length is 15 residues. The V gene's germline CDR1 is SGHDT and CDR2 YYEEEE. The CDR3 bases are TGTGCCAGCAGCTTACCGGGACATACTGGAAACACCATATATTTT. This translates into CASSLPGHTGNTIYF.

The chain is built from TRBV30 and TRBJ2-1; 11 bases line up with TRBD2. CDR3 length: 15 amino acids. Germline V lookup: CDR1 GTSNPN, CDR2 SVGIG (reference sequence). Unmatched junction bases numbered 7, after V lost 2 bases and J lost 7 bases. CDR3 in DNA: TGTGCCTGGAGTAGGCTAGCGGGGGGTGGTAATGAGCAGTTCTTC. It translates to CAWSRLAGGGNEQFF. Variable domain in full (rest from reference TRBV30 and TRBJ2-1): SQTIHQWPATLVQPVGSPLSLECTVEGTSNPNLYWYRQAAGRGLQLLFYSVGIGQISSEVPQNLSASRPQDRQFILSSKKLLLSDSGFYLCAWSRLAGGGNEQFFGPGTRLTVL.

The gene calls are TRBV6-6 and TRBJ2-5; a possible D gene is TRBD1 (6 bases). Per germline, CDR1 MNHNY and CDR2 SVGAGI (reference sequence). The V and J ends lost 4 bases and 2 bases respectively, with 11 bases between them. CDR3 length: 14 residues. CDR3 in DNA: TGTGCCAGCAGTTCTACAGGGTTTCAAGAGACCCAGTACTTC. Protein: CASSSTGFQETQYF.